The 23 T cell receptor beta chains below all came from one sample that was sequenced in a study of identical twins. A single record per CDR3 protein comes from TCRdb applying MiXCR to the 5' RACE reads. The repertoire includes 600,000 to 700,000 distinct CDR3 sequences, 21% of them detected once, and 4.3% sits in the top ten. The data also belong to a second study, concerning T cells expressing NK-cell markers.

Sequencing was performed on PBMCs. The receptors shown here come from a woman younger than 30 in good health.

This clonotype was seen more than once but under ten times. The V call is TRBV6-1, the J call TRBJ2-1, with 12 bases that match TRBD2. The trim removed 6 bases at V and 7 bases at J, leaving 7 bases unmatched. CDR1 MNHNS and CDR2 SASEGT come from the germline V gene. This CDR3 has 15 residues. CDR3 DNA: TGTGCCAGCAGCGCGACTAGCGGGAGAGTAAATGAGCAGTTCTTC. Amino acids: CASSATSGRVNEQFF.

The V gene is TRBV6-1, the J gene TRBJ2-7; 9 bases line up with TRBD1. Trimming at V came to 6 bases and at J to 2 bases, leaving 8 bases not matched to a gene. The CDR3 runs 15 residues. Germline loops: CDR1 MNHNS, CDR2 SASEGT. The CDR3 protein is CASSPTGTGPYEQYF. DNA for the CDR3: TGTGCCAGCAGCCCCACCGGGACAGGGCCCTACGAGCAGTACTTC.

This chain uses TRBV29-1 with TRBJ1-2; no reliable D call. The CDR3 covers 13 residues. CDR1 is SQVTM and CDR2 is ANQGSEA in the germline V gene. Trimming removed 5 bases from V and 2 bases from J, with 12 bases in between. The CDR3 coding sequence is TGCAGCGTTTCGAAGTTGAGGAACTATGGCTACACCTTC. This gives the protein CSVSKLRNYGYTF.

The gene calls are TRBV4-2 and TRBJ2-3, with D tentatively TRBD2 (6 bases). The CDR3 loop spans 16 amino acids. The V and J ends lost 6 bases and 2 bases respectively, with 18 bases between them. CDR1 and CDR2 from the germline V gene are LGHNA and YNFKEQ. For the CDR3, the DNA is TGTGCCAGCAGAGGCGTTCAGGGAGGACACACAGATACGCAGTATTTT. Translated: CASRGVQGGHTDTQYF.

This clonotype was recorded many times. V is TRBV12-3 or TRBV12-4 and J is TRBJ2-2; 7 bases agree with TRBD1. The J segment lost 8 bases and the V segment lost 8 bases, leaving 14 bases of the junction unmatched. This CDR3 contains 15 residues. The CDR3, as DNA: TGTGCCAGCTCAGAACAGGGGTTCGGTAGGGGGGAGCTGTTTTTT. Protein sequence: CASSEQGFGRGELFF.

This clonotype appeared a few times. The V call is TRBV5-5, the J call TRBJ2-7; possibly TRBD1 for D (6 bases). Germline lookup yields CDR1 SGHKS and CDR2 YYEKEE (reference sequence). V lost 1 base, J lost 5 bases, and 16 bases lay in between. This CDR3 region has 15 residues. The CDR3 loop reads CASSLRQDPSHEQYF. The CDR3 bases are TGTGCCAGCAGCTTGAGACAGGACCCGTCGCACGAGCAGTACTTC.

This clonotype was seen only a few times. The rearrangement joins TRBV7-8 to TRBJ2-3, with D perhaps assigned TRBD1 or TRBD2 (5 bases each). The CDR3 sequence is 14 residues long. Germline assignment: CDR1 SGHVS and CDR2 FQNEAQ. Trimming took off 8 bases at V and 1 base at J, with 13 bases between the two ends. This CDR3 reads CASRMGRGTDTQYF. The CDR3 DNA reads TGTGCCAGCCGTATGGGACGGGGCACAGATACGCAGTATTTT. The full variable domain, completed using reference TRBV7-8 and TRBJ2-3, is GAGVSQSPRYKVAKRGQDVALRCDPISGHVSLFWYQQALGQGPEFLTYFQNEAQLDKSGLPSDRFFAERPEGSVSTLKIQRTQQEDSAVYLCASRMGRGTDTQYFGPGTRLTVL.

This clonotype came up a few times. V gene TRBV6-6 combines with J gene TRBJ2-1, with no clear D. V lost 5 bases and J lost 15, with 14 bases in between. The CDR3 contains 11 residues. Germline V gene sequence: CDR1 MNHNY, CDR2 SVGAGI (reference sequence). The CDR3 protein is CASSTTQWWFF. CDR3 nucleotides: TGTGCCAGCAGTACAACCCAGTGGTGGTTCTTC.

The sample holds a few counts of this clonotype. This chain uses TRBV6-1 with TRBJ1-3; D is ambiguous. This CDR3 region has 14 residues. Germline V gene data show CDR1 as MNHNS and CDR2 as SASEGT. V was trimmed by 6 bases and J by 0 bases, leaving 9 bases between them. The CDR3 is CASSPRNSGNTIYF. In DNA, the CDR3 is TGTGCCAGCAGCCCCAGGAACTCTGGAAACACCATATATTTT.

This chain links TRBV20-1 with TRBJ1-6; no clear D. Trimming stripped 6 bases from V and 9 bases from J, with 21 bases between. In germline, CDR1 is DFQATT, CDR2 SNEGSKA (reference sequence). This CDR3 comprises 15 residues. The CDR3 nucleotides are TGCAGTGCCAAGGTCGGAGGTGGCATTGGTTCACCCCTCCACTTT. This codes for CSAKVGGGIGSPLHF.

This clonotype was recorded many times. A single base separates this from a much larger clone, so it may be a read error. The CDR3 DNA reads TGTGCCAGCAGCAGGACAGGGGGCTATGGCTACACCTTC. Protein sequence: CASSRTGGYGYTF. The V gene is TRBV12-3 or TRBV12-4, the J gene TRBJ1-2; 10 bases map to TRBD1. Trimming cost V 6 bases and J 4 bases; bases outside gene matches: 2. The CDR3 covers 13 residues.

This clonotype was detected a few times. The rearrangement joins TRBV6-1 to TRBJ2-4, with 8 bases matching TRBD2. The germline CDR1 and CDR2 sequences are MNHNS and SASEGT. The CDR3 loop spans 15 amino acids. Losses at the gene ends were 6 bases for V and 2 bases for J; bases not matched to a gene: 6. The CDR3 sequence: CASRDGGEPKNIQYF. In DNA form, the CDR3 reads TGTGCCAGCAGGGACGGGGGGGAGCCCAAAAACATTCAGTACTTC.

The chain couples TRBV12-3 or TRBV12-4 to TRBJ2-6; D is ambiguous. CDR3 length: 16 residues. The V gene lost 6 bases and the J gene lost 0 bases, with 12 bases spanning the gap. DNA for the CDR3: TGTGCCAGCAGGGAGTCTCTAGACTCTGGGGCCAACGTCCTGACTTTC. This gives the protein CASRESLDSGANVLTF.

This clonotype occurred a few times. The chain carries TRBV5-1 and TRBJ2-5; possible D gene TRBD2, 5 bases. Trimming stripped 4 bases from V and 4 bases from J, with 17 bases between. Per the germline V gene, CDR1 is SGHRS and CDR2 is YFSETQ. The CDR3 spans 15 residues. Written as DNA, the CDR3 is TGCGCCAGCAGCCCAAGGACGGGAACCTCAGAGACCCAGTACTTC. Encoded protein: CASSPRTGTSETQYF.

This clonotype appeared many times. V and J are TRBV4-3 and TRBJ2-2; D is perhaps TRBD1 or TRBD2 (7 bases each). The CDR3 loop spans 18 amino acids. Trimming took 2 bases from V and 7 from J, leaving 23 bases between them. Germline V gene sequence: CDR1 LGHNA, CDR2 YSLEER. In nucleotides, the CDR3 is TGCGCCAGCAGCCAACTGAGGGACAGACTAGCAGGAAGCGGGGAGCTGTTTTTT. Amino acid sequence: CASSQLRDRLAGSGELFF.

This clonotype was recorded a few times. V and J are TRBV7-8 and TRBJ2-1, with D uncertain. Trimming took 4 bases from V and 5 from J, leaving 9 bases between them. The CDR3 extends over 13 amino acids. Germline V gene lookup returns CDR1 SGHVS and CDR2 FQNEAQ. CDR3 protein: CASSSDGDNEQFF. DNA of the CDR3: TGTGCCAGCAGCTCCGACGGAGACAATGAGCAGTTCTTC. Full variable domain (remainder filled in from reference TRBV7-8 and TRBJ2-1): GAGVSQSPRYKVAKRGQDVALRCDPISGHVSLFWYQQALGQGPEFLTYFQNEAQLDKSGLPSDRFFAERPEGSVSTLKIQRTQQEDSAVYLCASSSDGDNEQFFGPGTRLTVL.

The J gene is TRBJ1-2, the V gene TRBV6-1; 11 positions agree with TRBD1. V gave up 6 bases and J gave up 7 bases; unmatched junction bases: 13. The CDR3 runs to 16 residues. The germline V gene encodes CDR1 MNHNS and CDR2 SASEGT. Here the CDR3 DNA reads TGTGCCAGCAGACCACTTGGACAGGGGGCCTTCTCTGGCTACACCTTC. It translates to CASRPLGQGAFSGYTF.

This clonotype has at least ten counts. The chain is built from TRBV5-1 and TRBJ1-2; 9 nucleotides match TRBD1. The CDR3 runs 14 residues. J gave up 4 bases and V 4 bases, and 5 bases lay outside the gene matches. Germline-derived CDR1 and CDR2 are SGHRS and YFSETQ. The CDR3 bases are TGCGCCAGCAGCCCGACAGGGGGGGTCTATGGCTACACCTTC. Translated: CASSPTGGVYGYTF.

The V and J genes are TRBV12-3 or TRBV12-4 and TRBJ1-1; D unresolved. The V and J ends lost 1 base and 4 bases respectively, with 7 bases between them. CDR3 size: 13 residues. The CDR3 DNA is TGTGCCAGCAGTTTAGTTTTTGGCACTGAAGCTTTCTTT. Amino acid sequence: CASSLVFGTEAFF.

This clonotype was recorded once. The rearrangement uses TRBV6-5 and TRBJ2-7; D gene uncertain. Germline V gives CDR1 MNHEY, CDR2 SVGAGI. Between the trimmed V and J ends, which lost 0 bases and 6 bases, there was a span of 12 bases. The CDR3 covers 14 residues. Here the CDR3 reads CASSYSHPDGEQYF. CDR3 nucleotide sequence: TGTGCCAGCAGTTACTCCCACCCCGACGGCGAGCAGTACTTC.

This clonotype was counted between two and nine times. The rearrangement joins TRBV3-1 to TRBJ2-7; D gene ambiguous. Germline-derived CDR1 and CDR2 are LGHDT and YNNKEL (reference sequence). CDR3 size: 13 residues. V shed 0 bases and J shed 3 bases, with 6 bases lying between them. In nucleotides, the CDR3 is TGTGCCAGCAGCCAAGATCCAATCTACGAGCAGTACTTC. Residues: CASSQDPIYEQYF.

The chain couples TRBV10-3 to TRBJ1-4; no clear D gene. The CDR3 runs to 13 residues. Germline V gene lookup returns CDR1 ENHRY and CDR2 SYGVKD. Trimming took off 4 bases at V and 5 bases at J, with 8 bases between the two ends. The CDR3 protein is CAISGSPNEKLFF. The CDR3 bases are TGTGCCATCAGTGGTTCCCCGAATGAAAAACTGTTTTTT.

In its sample, this clonotype was seen many times. The rearrangement joins TRBV20-1 to TRBJ2-7, with D maybe TRBD2 (6 bases). V shed 5 bases and J shed 4 bases, with 12 bases lying between them. Germline-derived CDR1 and CDR2 are DFQATT and SNEGSKA (reference sequence). CDR3 length: 12 residues. As DNA, the CDR3 is TGCAGTGCTGTTAGCGGAGGATACGAGCAGTACTTC. Translated: CSAVSGGYEQYF.